The rows below give T cell receptor beta chains drawn from one sample of a study of patients and donors after allogeneic stem cell transplantation. TCRdb used MiXCR to reprocess the RT-PCR reads, holding one entry per CDR3 protein. The sample includes 390,000 or so distinct CDR3 sequences, 16% of them seen just once. The sequenced material came from blood, either unsorted or a sorted T cell fraction (not recorded which). The receptors stem from a human donor who was either an allogeneic HSCT recipient or a stem cell or donor lymphocyte infusion donor (not recorded which). It is not recorded whose cells these are; they may come from a transplant donor. Both conserved end residues are part of each CDR3. Each record gives: CDR3 protein, CDR3 DNA, clone size, J gene, V gene, D gene. The D gene is left open where the match is weak. Size is stated for part of the rows, as once, few or many counts, or as a class when the clone is expanded.

CASSSVVKGPTEAFF | TGTGCCAGCAGCTCCGTCGTTAAGGGCCCCACTGAAGCTTTCTTT | few | TRBJ1-1 | TRBV7-9 | .
CASSLTERGYTQYF | TGTGCCAGCAGCTTGACGGAGAGGGGGTATACGCAGTATTTT | . | TRBJ2-3 | TRBV6-2/TRBV6-3 | .
CASSQGSGGLNSPLHF | TGTGCCAGCAGCCAAGGTTCAGGGGGCCTGAATTCACCCCTCCACTTT | few | TRBJ1-6 | TRBV4-2 | TRBD1
CASSHGHFTGELFF | TGTGCCAGCAGCCACGGACACTTCACCGGGGAGCTGTTTTTT | few | TRBJ2-2 | TRBV7-2 | .
CASKPRKGQGYTF | TGTGCCAGCAAGCCAAGGAAGGGACAGGGCTACACCTTC | . | TRBJ1-2 | TRBV4-2 | TRBD1
CSARGQGGDNEKLFF | TGCAGTGCCAGGGGACAGGGAGGAGATAATGAAAAACTGTTTTTT | few | TRBJ1-4 | TRBV20-1 | TRBD1
CASIPRGVPARTDTQYF | TGTGCCAGCATCCCCCGTGGGGTCCCTGCCCGCACAGATACGCAGTATTTT | few | TRBJ2-3 | TRBV7-2 | .
CASSGVAQETQYF | TGTGCCAGCAGCGGTGTCGCACAAGAGACCCAGTACTTC | few | TRBJ2-5 | TRBV7-3 | .
CSAMRPNNEQFF | TGCAGTGCTATGAGGCCTAACAATGAGCAGTTCTTC | few | TRBJ2-1 | TRBV20-1 | .
CASSPTGTGGEQYF | TGCGCCAGCAGCCCAACCGGGACAGGGGGCGAGCAGTACTTC | few | TRBJ2-7 | TRBV5-1 | TRBD1
CASSYTGGSYEQYF | TGTGCCAGCAGTTACACTGGCGGCTCCTACGAGCAGTACTTC | few | TRBJ2-7 | TRBV6-5 | .
CASSHLTGGGNTIYF | TGTGCCAGCAGCCACTTGACAGGGGGCGGAAACACCATATATTTT | few | TRBJ1-3 | TRBV14 | TRBD1
CASSFRDPYNEQFF | TGCGCCAGCAGCTTCCGGGACCCGTACAATGAGCAGTTCTTC | few | TRBJ2-1 | TRBV5-1 | .
CASSRHSSGANVLTF | TGTGCCAGCAGCCGTCACAGTTCTGGGGCCAACGTCCTGACTTTC | few | TRBJ2-6 | TRBV25-1 | .
CADSSVQPTEQETQYF | TGTGCCGACAGTTCCGTTCAACCGACAGAACAAGAGACCCAGTACTTC | few | TRBJ2-5 | TRBV2 | .
CASSQSRQGAAYEQYF | TGCGCCAGCAGCCAATCCAGACAGGGGGCTGCCTACGAGCAGTACTTC | . | TRBJ2-7 | TRBV4-3 | TRBD1
CASSASDWSSNEQFF | TGTGCCAGCAGCGCGTCCGACTGGTCCTCTAATGAGCAGTTCTTC | few | TRBJ2-1 | TRBV9 | .
CSARDTPGQFF | TGCAGTGCTAGAGATACTCCGGGGCAGTTCTTC | few | TRBJ2-1 | TRBV20-1 | .
CAIREGANVLTF | TGTGCCATCAGGGAGGGGGCCAACGTCCTGACTTTC | few | TRBJ2-6 | TRBV12-1 | .
CASSENGCLKDTQYF | TGTGCCAGCAGCGAAAACGGTTGTCTCAAAGATACGCAGTATTTT | . | TRBJ2-3 | TRBV7-3 | .
CSVSDRGGNTIYF | TGCAGCGTTTCGGACAGGGGAGGAAACACCATATATTTT | few | TRBJ1-3 | TRBV29-1 | TRBD1
CASSPSQGITEAFF | TGTGCCAGCTCACCAAGCCAGGGAATTACTGAAGCTTTCTTT | few | TRBJ1-1 | TRBV18 | .
CAWRYRVGNTIYF | TGTGCCTGGAGGTACAGGGTAGGAAACACCATATATTTT | . | TRBJ1-3 | TRBV30 | .
CASSQEERLSQQFF | TGCGCCAGCAGCCAAGAGGAGCGACTCTCTCAGCAGTTCTTC | many | TRBJ2-1 | TRBV4-3 | .
CASASKATGSNQPQHF | TGTGCCAGCGCAAGCAAAGCGACAGGTAGCAATCAGCCCCAGCATTTT | . | TRBJ1-5 | TRBV6-1 | .
CASRGQFGQPQHF | TGTGCCAGCAGAGGACAGTTCGGTCAGCCCCAGCATTTT | many | TRBJ1-5 | TRBV6-1 | .
CASSQIPAGGLGNEQFF | TGCGCCAGCAGCCAGATTCCGGCGGGAGGCTTGGGAAATGAGCAGTTCTTC | few | TRBJ2-1 | TRBV4-1 | TRBD2
CASSQDGSGTTGNTIYF | TGCGCCAGCAGCCAAGATGGGTCGGGGACGACTGGAAACACCATATATTTT | . | TRBJ1-3 | TRBV4-1 | .
CAISDQFTDTQYF | TGTGCCATCAGTGACCAATTCACAGATACGCAGTATTTT | many | TRBJ2-3 | TRBV10-3 | .
CASSSVRRDREQYF | TGTGCCAGCAGCTCAGTGCGGAGGGATCGCGAGCAGTACTTC | few | TRBJ2-7 | TRBV11-2 | .
CASSRAGSPLHF | TGTGCCAGCAGCCGTGCTGGTTCACCCCTCCACTTT | . | TRBJ1-6 | TRBV11-3 | .
CASSLLDAGGTDTQYF | TGTGCCAGCAGCTTACTGGATGCGGGAGGCACAGATACGCAGTATTTT | . | TRBJ2-3 | TRBV7-6 | TRBD2
CASSYGGFTGELFF | TGTGCCAGCAGTTACGGCGGTTTCACCGGGGAGCTGTTTTTT | . | TRBJ2-2 | TRBV6-2/TRBV6-3 | .
CASSFHTEAFF | TGTGCCAGCAGCTTCCACACTGAAGCTTTCTTT | few | TRBJ1-1 | TRBV7-9 | .
CASQGGEQYF | TGTGCCAGCCAGGGTGGCGAGCAGTACTTC | few | TRBJ2-7 | TRBV7-2 | .
CASSQVEYTGELFF | TGTGCCAGCAGCCAAGTAGAGTACACCGGGGAGCTGTTTTTT | many | TRBJ2-2 | TRBV4-2 | .
CASKRTGGTDTQYF | TGTGCCAGCAAACGGACAGGGGGTACAGATACGCAGTATTTT | few | TRBJ2-3 | TRBV12-3/TRBV12-4 | TRBD1
CASRVGNTQYF | TGCGCCAGCAGAGTAGGGAATACGCAGTATTTT | few | TRBJ2-3 | TRBV5-1 | .
CASRRDEMNTEAFF | TGTGCCAGCAGGAGGGACGAGATGAACACTGAAGCTTTCTTT | few | TRBJ1-1 | TRBV6-1 | .
CASSIGIRQRNYNEQFF | TGTGCCAGTAGTATAGGAATTCGACAGAGAAACTACAATGAGCAGTTCTTC | few | TRBJ2-1 | TRBV19 | .
CATEPGTISSYEQYF | TGTGCCACAGAGCCGGGGACTATTAGCTCCTACGAGCAGTACTTC | . | TRBJ2-7 | TRBV10-3 | TRBD2
CASSQESSSYNEQFF | TGTGCCAGCAGCCAAGAAAGTAGCTCCTACAATGAGCAGTTCTTC | few | TRBJ2-1 | TRBV4-2 | .
CASSLSSGQGLAEAFF | TGTGCCAGCAGCTTATCGTCTGGACAGGGATTAGCAGAAGCTTTCTTT | few | TRBJ1-1 | TRBV7-6 | TRBD1
CASSLGQYNEQFF | TGTGCCAGCAGCTTAGGACAGTACAATGAGCAGTTCTTC | many | TRBJ2-1 | TRBV7-9 | .
CASRNQRLVKSEKLFF | TGTGCCAGTAGAAACCAGCGTCTCGTAAAGTCTGAAAAACTGTTTTTT | few | TRBJ1-4 | TRBV21-1 | .